Sequencing of this T cell receptor beta chain was carried out in a study of circulating and synovial CD4+ cells in juvenile arthritis. Broader study findings: Diversity here was lower than in bulk blood CD4 cells. CPL and bulk CD4 samples differed at least tenfold in T cell genomes. These blood cells shared more CDR3 sequences with synovium than bulk blood.

From germline, CDR1 is SGDLS and CDR2 YYNGEE. The CDR3 runs to 18 residues. The junction had 11 bases not matched to a gene; V was cut back by 1 base and J by 5 bases. As concerns this clone: What it binds is unknown.

Sequenced samples came from active juvenile idiopathic arthritis patients. Some clones are missing from TCRdb's copy, which holds only in-frame ones; the method was immunoSEQ multiplex PCR. The sample includes 30,000 to 40,000 clones, around 95% of them seen just once. The receptor's source is a human donor with juvenile idiopathic arthritis. Sequencing was done on a sample of CD4+ T cells from blood. The chain combines TRBV9 with TRBJ2-3; 12 bases agree with TRBD2. The CDR3 region is CASSVSGLAGGPEDTQYF. The DNA of the CDR3 is TGTGCCAGCAGCGTAAGCGGGCTAGCGGGGGGGCCTGAAGATACGCAGTATTTT.